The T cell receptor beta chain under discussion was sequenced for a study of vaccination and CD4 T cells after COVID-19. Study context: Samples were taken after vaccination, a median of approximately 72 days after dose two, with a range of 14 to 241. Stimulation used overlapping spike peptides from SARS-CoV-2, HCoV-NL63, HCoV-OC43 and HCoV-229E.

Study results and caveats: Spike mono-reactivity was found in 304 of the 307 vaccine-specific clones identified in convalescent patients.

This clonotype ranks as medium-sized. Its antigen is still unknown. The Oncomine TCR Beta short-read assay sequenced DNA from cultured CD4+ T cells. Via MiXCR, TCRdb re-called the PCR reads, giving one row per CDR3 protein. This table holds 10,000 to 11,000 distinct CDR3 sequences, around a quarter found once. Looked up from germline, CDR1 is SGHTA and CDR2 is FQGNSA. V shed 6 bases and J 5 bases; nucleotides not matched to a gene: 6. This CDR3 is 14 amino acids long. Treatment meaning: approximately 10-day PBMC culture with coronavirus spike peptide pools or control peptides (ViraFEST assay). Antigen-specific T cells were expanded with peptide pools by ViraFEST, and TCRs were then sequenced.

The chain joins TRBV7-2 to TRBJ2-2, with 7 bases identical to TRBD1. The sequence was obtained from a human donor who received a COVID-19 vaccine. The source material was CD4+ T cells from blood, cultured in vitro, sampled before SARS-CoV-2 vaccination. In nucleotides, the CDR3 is TGTGCCAGCAGTGATGTACAGGGGACCGGGGAGCTGTTTTTT. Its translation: CASSDVQGTGELFF.